The 17 T cell receptor beta chains below come from one sample, sequenced in a study of glioma-infiltrating T cells after dendritic cell vaccination. Described time point: after dendritic cell vaccination, including at tumor progression/relapse. Assay used: immunoSEQ multiplex PCR; TCRdb lists only in-frame clones, some missing. The sample lists fewer than 95,000 clones; around 85% were seen once. Source: blood, taken after dendritic cell vaccination. The receptors derive from a human donor with glioblastoma.

The V gene is TRBV30, the J gene TRBJ1-2; the D gene is possibly TRBD1 (6 bases). The CDR3 totals 14 residues. CDR1 is GTSNPN and CDR2 is SVGIG in the germline V gene (reference sequence). The V gene lost 1 base and the J gene lost 8 bases, with 17 bases spanning the gap. The CDR3 protein is CAWSGQGLLGGYTF. The CDR3 region has the DNA TGTGCCTGGAGTGGTCAGGGGCTTTTGGGGGGCTACACCTTC. Full variable domain (outside the CDR3, taken from reference TRBV30 and TRBJ1-2): SQTIHQWPATLVQPVGSPLSLECTVEGTSNPNLYWYRQAAGRGLQLLFYSVGIGQISSEVPQNLSASRPQDRQFILSSKKLLLSDSGFYLCAWSGQGLLGGYTFGSGTRLTVV.

This clone has more than one count but fewer than ten. J is TRBJ2-1 and V is TRBV5-4; tentative D call: TRBD2 (7 bases). With 2 bases removed from V and 8 bases from J, the gap between germline ends came to 23 bases. In germline, CDR1 is SGHNT, CDR2 YYREEE (reference sequence). CDR3 size: 17 residues. The CDR3 sequence: CASSFSRRDIAGDEQFF. CDR3 DNA sequence: TGTGCCAGCAGCTTTAGTCGCCGGGACATCGCGGGGGATGAGCAGTTCTTC.

V is TRBV2 and J is TRBJ2-7; 8 bases agree with TRBD1. The germline V gene has CDR1 SNHLY and CDR2 FYNNEI. The CDR3 is 13 residues long. V trimming: 7 bases; J trimming: 7 bases; junction bases outside the gene matches: 9. This CDR3 reads CASTWTGKGEQYF. The CDR3 region has the DNA TGTGCCAGCACTTGGACAGGGAAGGGAGAGCAGTACTTC.

The CDR3 nucleotides read TGTGCCAGCAGCGTAGCCCCGGGGGGGGAGCAGTACTTC. Translation gives CASSVAPGGEQYF. This chain joins TRBV9 and TRBJ2-7; 8 nucleotides match TRBD2. The CDR3 contains 13 residues. The V gene end was trimmed by 0 bases and the J gene end by 7 bases; junction bases not matched to a gene: 3. Germline V gene data show CDR1 as SGDLS and CDR2 as YYNGEE.

The V call is TRBV13, the J call TRBJ2-5; TRBD1 is a possible D gene (6 bases). Trimming left V 0 bases short and J 4 bases short, with 12 bases between. The CDR3 extends over 15 amino acids. CDR1 and CDR2 (germline): PRHDT, FYEKMQ (reference sequence). CDR3 residues: CASSLGAGAGETQYF. DNA of the CDR3: TGTGCCAGCAGCTTAGGCGCAGGGGCGGGAGAGACCCAGTACTTC.

CDR3 in amino acids: CASSPRQSPYTF. As DNA, the CDR3 is TGTGCCAGTAGTCCTCGACAGTCTCCCTACACCTTC. The chain joins TRBV19 to TRBJ1-2; tentative D call: TRBD1 (5 bases). The CDR3 is 12 amino acids. The V end was cut by 5 bases, the J end by 10 bases, with 14 bases between. Per the germline V gene, CDR1 is LNHDA and CDR2 is SQIVND (reference sequence).

V usage is TRBV5-6 and J usage is TRBJ1-1; TRBD1 agrees at 7 bases. The V gene's germline CDR1 is SGHDT and CDR2 YYEEEE. J gave up 5 bases and V 4 bases, and 5 bases lay outside the gene matches. The CDR3 covers 13 residues. The CDR3 region is CASSRQGWTEAFF. DNA of the CDR3: TGTGCCAGCAGCCGACAGGGCTGGACTGAAGCTTTCTTT.

CDR3 region: CSVMTGVGEKLFF. CDR3 DNA sequence: TGCAGCGTTATGACAGGGGTCGGTGAAAAACTGTTTTTT. The chain links TRBV29-1 to TRBJ1-4; 8 nucleotides align to TRBD1. The CDR3 sequence is 13 residues long. Germline V CDR1 and CDR2: SQVTM, ANQGSEA. The ends lost 5 bases at V and 7 bases at J; junction bases unmatched: 6.

This chain links TRBV7-8 with TRBJ2-1; 9 bases match TRBD2. Unmatched junction bases numbered 5, after V lost 5 bases and J lost 3 bases. This CDR3 has 15 residues. Germline lookup yields CDR1 SGHVS and CDR2 FQNEAQ. The CDR3: CASSGGAGGYNEQFF. DNA of the CDR3: TGTGCCAGCAGCGGGGGAGCGGGAGGCTACAATGAGCAGTTCTTC.

V is TRBV7-9 and J is TRBJ1-1, with 11 nucleotides matching TRBD1. The germline V gene has CDR1 SEHNR and CDR2 FQNEAQ (reference sequence). V trimming: 8 bases; J trimming: 1 base; junction bases outside the gene matches: 6. The CDR3 has 15 residues. CDR3 region: CASQIGTGGNTEAFF. The CDR3 nucleotides are TGTGCCAGCCAGATCGGGACAGGGGGGAACACTGAAGCTTTCTTT. Complete variable domain (other parts from reference TRBV7-9 and TRBJ1-1): DTGVSQNPRHKITKRGQNVTFRCDPISEHNRLYWYRQTLGQGPEFLTYFQNEAQLEKSRLLSDRFSAERPKGSFSTLEIQRTEQGDSAMYLCASQIGTGGNTEAFFGQGTRLTVV.

This chain connects TRBV18 to TRBJ2-7; TRBD2 matches 9 bases. The CDR3 contains 17 residues. In germline, CDR1 is KGHSH, CDR2 LQKENI. Losses at the gene ends were 6 bases for V and 0 bases for J; bases not matched to a gene: 12. CDR3 region: CASSPGVAGATSYEQYF. The CDR3 DNA reads as TGTGCCAGCTCCCCGGGGGTAGCGGGAGCGACCTCCTACGAGCAGTACTTC. The complete variable domain, with remaining parts taken from reference TRBV18 and TRBJ2-7, reads NAGVMQNPRHLVRRRGQEARLRCSPMKGHSHVYWYRQLPEEGLKFMVYLQKENIIDESGMPKERFSAEFPKEGPSILRIQQVVRGDSAAYFCASSPGVAGATSYEQYFGPGTRLTVT.

The rearrangement links TRBV6-1 to TRBJ1-1; 7 nucleotides align to TRBD1. Germline lookup yields CDR1 MNHNS and CDR2 SASEGT. This CDR3 comprises 14 residues. V shed 7 bases, J shed 1 base, and the junction held 6 bases outside the gene matches. DNA of the CDR3: TGTGCCAGCACCGGGGGACAGAAGAACACTGAAGCTTTCTTT. This sequence encodes CASTGGQKNTEAFF.

V usage is TRBV2 and J usage is TRBJ2-7; 9 nucleotides match TRBD2. CDR1 is SNHLY, CDR2 FYNNEI, per germline. The CDR3 runs to 14 residues. V gave up 3 bases and J gave up 1 base; unmatched junction bases: 1. This CDR3 reads CASSERGGSYEQYF. The CDR3 bases are TGTGCCAGCAGTGAGCGGGGGGGTTCCTACGAGCAGTACTTC. The variable domain in full, with the rest retrieved from reference TRBV2 and TRBJ2-7, is EPEVTQTPSHQVTQMGQEVILRCVPISNHLYFYWYRQILGQKVEFLVSFYNNEISEKSEIFDDQFSVERPDGSNFTLKIRSTKLEDSAMYFCASSERGGSYEQYFGPGTRLTVT.

In DNA form, the CDR3 reads TGTGCCACCAGCAGAGGTAACGGACTAGCGGTCACAGATACGCAGTATTTT. Its protein product is CATSRGNGLAVTDTQYF. This chain uses TRBV15 with TRBJ2-3; TRBD2 matches at 10 bases. Germline V lookup: CDR1 LNHNV, CDR2 YYDKDF (reference sequence). The CDR3 consists of 17 residues. Losses at the gene ends were 1 base for V and 2 bases for J; bases not matched to a gene: 6.

The chain is built from TRBV7-2 and TRBJ2-1, with 8 bases aligning to TRBD1. Unmatched junction bases numbered 7, after V lost 5 bases and J lost 4 bases. The CDR3 contains 15 residues. Germline V CDR1 and CDR2: SGHTA, FQGNSA. The CDR3 region is CASSLRQGNYNEQFF. CDR3 bases: TGTGCCAGCAGCCTTCGACAGGGGAATTACAATGAGCAGTTCTTC.

V and J are TRBV29-1 and TRBJ1-4; TRBD1 might be the D (6 bases). CDR1 and CDR2 from the germline V gene are SQVTM and ANQGSEA. The V and J ends lost 6 bases and 6 bases respectively, with 11 bases between them. The CDR3 length is 12 residues. The CDR3, as DNA: TGCAGCGTGAGGGGGACATATGAAAAACTGTTTTTT. It encodes CSVRGTYEKLFF.

The chain carries TRBV6-5 and TRBJ2-4; TRBD1 aligns across 9 bases. CDR3 length: 15 residues. Germline assignment: CDR1 MNHEY and CDR2 SVGAGI. V gave up 3 bases and J gave up 3 bases; unmatched junction bases: 3. Here the CDR3 reads CASSYKGQGKNIQYF. In DNA, the CDR3 is TGTGCCAGCAGTTATAAGGGACAGGGCAAAAACATTCAGTACTTC.